The clone carrying this T cell receptor (beta chain) qualifies as medium-sized. As yet, its antigen is unknown. This table comes from immunoSEQ multiplex PCR, and its TCRdb copy is limited to in-frame clones, with some not included. The table records around 130,000 clones, less than 85% of them present only once. These data belong to a study of PD-L1 blockade in urothelial cancer. Study as a whole: Male patients with bladder-origin urothelial cancer numbered about 90% of the roughly 29.

V was clipped by 3 bases and J by 2 bases; unmatched bases: 1. Germline V gene sequence: CDR1 ENHRY, CDR2 SYGVKD. The CDR3 is 14 residues long. Study results and caveats: Those with durable benefit had larger increases in tumor-associated blood clones at 3 weeks.

Noted time point: pretreatment peripheral blood. This chain links TRBV10-3 with TRBJ1-5, with 7 bases aligning to TRBD1. The source material was PBMCs, sampled around atezolizumab (anti-PD-L1) treatment. The clonotype was recovered from a man in his forties or fifties with urothelial cancer. The CDR3 region has the DNA TGTGCCATCAGTGATCAGGGGGGCAATCAGCCCCAGCATTTT. Translating gives CAISDQGGNQPQHF.